This entry features one T cell receptor (beta chain) sequence. Antigen unknown. A much larger clone differs from this one at a single base, so this may be a read error. The germline V and J ends were trimmed by 7 bases and 0 bases, with 10 bases remaining between them. The CDR3 consists of 14 residues. The CDR3 regions of TCR beta were amplified from RNA transcripts. The HTBI primer set drove a first-round RT-PCR of the TCR CDR3. TCRdb reprocessed the multiplex PCR reads with MiXCR, giving one entry per CDR3 protein. This table has more than 250,000 distinct CDR3 sequences, roughly 15% appearing once. Diagnosing involved the use of clinical symptoms, serum thyroxine and TRAb, thyroid ultrasound and orbital computed tomography. Before ophthalmopathy appeared, progressors gave blood at initial hyperthyroidism diagnosis. Each 10 ml fresh peripheral blood draw supplied the PBMCs. This sample is part of a study of T cells in Graves' hyperthyroidism and ophthalmopathy.

Study conclusions and caveats: A model built on 13 V-J features separated ophthalmopathy from stable hyperthyroidism.

This clonotype originated in a woman between 50 and 59 years old with Graves' hyperthyroidism that later progressed to Graves' ophthalmopathy. Sequencing used blood. V and J are TRBV12-3 or TRBV12-4 and TRBJ2-4; D not resolved. The CDR3 nucleotides read TGTGCCAGCATCACGACGTTAGCCAAAAACATTCAGTACTTC. Amino acids: CASITTLAKNIQYF.